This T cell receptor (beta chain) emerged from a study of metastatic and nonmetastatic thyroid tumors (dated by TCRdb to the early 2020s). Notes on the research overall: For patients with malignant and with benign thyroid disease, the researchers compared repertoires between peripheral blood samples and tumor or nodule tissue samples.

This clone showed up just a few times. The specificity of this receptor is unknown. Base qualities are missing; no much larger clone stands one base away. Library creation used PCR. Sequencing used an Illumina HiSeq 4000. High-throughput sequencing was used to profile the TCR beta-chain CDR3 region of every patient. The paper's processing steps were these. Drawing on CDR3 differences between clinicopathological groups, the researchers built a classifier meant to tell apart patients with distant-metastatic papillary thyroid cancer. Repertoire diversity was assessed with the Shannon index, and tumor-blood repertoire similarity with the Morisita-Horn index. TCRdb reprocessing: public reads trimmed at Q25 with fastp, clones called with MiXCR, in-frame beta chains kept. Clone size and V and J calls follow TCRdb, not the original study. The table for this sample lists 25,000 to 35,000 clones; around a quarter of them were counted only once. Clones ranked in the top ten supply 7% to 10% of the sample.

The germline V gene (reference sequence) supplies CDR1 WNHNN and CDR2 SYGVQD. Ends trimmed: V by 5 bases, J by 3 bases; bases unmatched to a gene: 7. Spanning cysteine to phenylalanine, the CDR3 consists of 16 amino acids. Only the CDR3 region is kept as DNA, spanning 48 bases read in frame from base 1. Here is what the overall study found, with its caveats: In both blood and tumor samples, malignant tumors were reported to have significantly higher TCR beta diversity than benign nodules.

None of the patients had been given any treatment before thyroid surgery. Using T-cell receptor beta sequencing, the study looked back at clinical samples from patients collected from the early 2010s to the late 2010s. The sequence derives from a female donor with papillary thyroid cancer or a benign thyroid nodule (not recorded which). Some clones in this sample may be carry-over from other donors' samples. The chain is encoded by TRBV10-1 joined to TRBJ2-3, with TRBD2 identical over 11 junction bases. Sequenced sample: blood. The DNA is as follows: TGCGCCAGCAGTACCGGGACTAGCGGACCAACAGATACGCAGTATTTT. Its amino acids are CASSTGTSGPTDTQYF.